The TCR beta chain under discussion was sequenced for a study of T and B cells in COVID-19 patients. Study summary: Critical illness requiring mechanical ventilation or extracorporeal membrane oxygenation affected about 60% of the roughly 20 active-infection patients. Nine tenths of the roughly 20 active-infection patients had comorbidities associated with unfavorable COVID-19 outcome. Notes on the study in general: In COVID-19 patients, T cell receptor beta variable and joining gene use was reportedly strongly skewed. There were 2,000 to 3,000 TCR clusters exclusive to the recovered cohort, some 31 with low generation probability.

The CDR3 consists of 14 residues. Looked up from germline, CDR1 is GTSNPN and CDR2 is SVGIG (reference sequence). Trimming at V came to 5 bases and at J to 0 bases, leaving 6 bases not matched to a gene. Comments on this clonotype: Antigen: not known.

TRB rearrangements were amplified by multiplex PCR with BIOMED2 TRB-A/B primers. MiXCR was run by TCRdb on the multiplex PCR reads, yielding one entry per CDR3 protein. The top ten hold about 1.2% of the sample, which has about 14,000 distinct CDR3 sequences, 25% to 30% seen once. From blood, about 250-500 ng of genomic DNA served as TRB template. The receptor was isolated from a human donor who had recovered from COVID-19. V gene TRBV30 combines with J gene TRBJ1-1; 7 nucleotides match TRBD1. Sequenced sample: blood. DNA for the CDR3: TGTGCCTGGGCCAGGGGGATCATGAACACTGAAGCTTTCTTT. Translation gives CAWARGIMNTEAFF. Based on the CDR3 plus reference TRBV30 and TRBJ1-1, the full variable domain is SQTIHQWPATLVQPVGSPLSLECTVEGTSNPNLYWYRQAAGRGLQLLFYSVGIGQISSEVPQNLSASRPQDRQFILSSKKLLLSDSGFYLCAWARGIMNTEAFFGQGTRLTVV.